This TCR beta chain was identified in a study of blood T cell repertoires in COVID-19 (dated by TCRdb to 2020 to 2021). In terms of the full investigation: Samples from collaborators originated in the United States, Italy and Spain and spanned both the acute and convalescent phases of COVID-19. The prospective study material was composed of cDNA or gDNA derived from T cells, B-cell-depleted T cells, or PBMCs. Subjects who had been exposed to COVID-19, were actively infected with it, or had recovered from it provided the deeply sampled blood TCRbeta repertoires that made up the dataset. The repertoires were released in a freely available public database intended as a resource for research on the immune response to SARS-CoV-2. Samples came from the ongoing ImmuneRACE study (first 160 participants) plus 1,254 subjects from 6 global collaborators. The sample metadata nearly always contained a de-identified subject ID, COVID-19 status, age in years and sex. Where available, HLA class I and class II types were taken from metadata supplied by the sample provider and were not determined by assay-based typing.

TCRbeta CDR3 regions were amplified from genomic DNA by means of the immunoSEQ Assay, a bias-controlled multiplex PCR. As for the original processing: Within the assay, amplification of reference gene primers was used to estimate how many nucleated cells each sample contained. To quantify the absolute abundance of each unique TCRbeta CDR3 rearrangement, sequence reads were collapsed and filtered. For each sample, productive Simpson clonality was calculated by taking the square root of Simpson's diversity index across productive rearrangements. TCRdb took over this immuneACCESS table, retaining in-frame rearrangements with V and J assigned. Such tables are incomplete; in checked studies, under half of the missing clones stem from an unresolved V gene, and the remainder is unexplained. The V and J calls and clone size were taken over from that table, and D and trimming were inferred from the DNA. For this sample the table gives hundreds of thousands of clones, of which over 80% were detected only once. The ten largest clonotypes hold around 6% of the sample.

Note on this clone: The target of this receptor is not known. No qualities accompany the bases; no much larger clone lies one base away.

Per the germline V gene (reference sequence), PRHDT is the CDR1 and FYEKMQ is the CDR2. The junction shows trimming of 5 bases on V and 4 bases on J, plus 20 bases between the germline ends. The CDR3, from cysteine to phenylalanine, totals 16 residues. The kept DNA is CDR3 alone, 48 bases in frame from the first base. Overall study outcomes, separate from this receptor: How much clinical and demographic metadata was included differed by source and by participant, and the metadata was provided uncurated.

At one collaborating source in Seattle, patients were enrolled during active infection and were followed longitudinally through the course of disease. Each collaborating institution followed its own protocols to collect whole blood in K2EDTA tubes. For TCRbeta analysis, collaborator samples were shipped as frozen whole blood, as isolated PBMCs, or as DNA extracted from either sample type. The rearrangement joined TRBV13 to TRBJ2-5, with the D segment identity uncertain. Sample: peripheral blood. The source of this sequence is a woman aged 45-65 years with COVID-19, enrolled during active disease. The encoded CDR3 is CASSPMIDTPRETQYF. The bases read TGTGCCAGCAGCCCCATGATTGACACCCCGAGAGAGACCCAGTACTTC. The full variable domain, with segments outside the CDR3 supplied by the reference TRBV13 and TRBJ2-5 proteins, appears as AAGVIQSPRHLIKEKRETATLKCYPIPRHDTVYWYQQGPGQDPQFLISFYEKMQSDKGSIPDRFSAQQFSDYHSELNMSSLELGDSALYFCASSPMIDTPRETQYFGPGTRLLVL.